The 5 T cell receptor beta chains reported below all come from one sample, sequenced in a study of blood T cells in healthy people across ages. A J-beta primer mix and a sample-barcoded 5' primer were used in a second PCR of about 7 to 12 cycles. MiXCR, run by TCRdb on the 5' RACE reads, gives a single entry per CDR3 protein. The repertoire holds some 800,000 distinct CDR3 sequences, with 25% as singletons. These data were likewise used in another study, on T cells of mothers and their children.

Sequenced material: blood. These receptors were obtained from a boy aged 10-17 years in good health.

The chain links TRBV29-1 to TRBJ2-2; the D gene is possibly TRBD1 (5 bases). Germline assignment: CDR1 SQVTM and CDR2 ANQGSEA. V gave up 4 bases and J gave up 1 base, with 10 bases separating them. The CDR3 extends over 14 amino acids. CDR3 bases: TGCAGCGTTGGACACAGGATGAACACCGGGGAGCTGTTTTTT. Translation gives CSVGHRMNTGELFF.

This clonotype was counted ten times or more. The chain combines TRBV9 with TRBJ2-4; 7 positions match TRBD1. Germline lookup yields CDR1 SGDLS and CDR2 YYNGEE. The ends lost 4 bases at V and 0 bases at J; junction bases unmatched: 7. The CDR3 runs to 16 residues. The CDR3 sequence is CASSPRDSLAKNIQYF. DNA of the CDR3: TGTGCCAGCAGCCCCCGGGACAGCCTAGCCAAAAACATTCAGTACTTC.

CDR3 nucleotides: TGTGCCAGCAGCTTAGACAGGACAGGGAAGGGGAAAGGGGATAATTCACCCCTCCACTTT. This sequence encodes CASSLDRTGKGKGDNSPLHF. This chain connects TRBV7-6 to TRBJ1-6; 8 nucleotides match TRBD1. The V gene end was trimmed by 1 base and the J gene end by 5 bases; junction bases not matched to a gene: 16. From germline, CDR1 is SGHVS and CDR2 FNYEAQ. The CDR3 totals 20 residues.

V gene TRBV6-1 combines with J gene TRBJ2-1, with 9 bases aligning to TRBD1. In germline, CDR1 is MNHNS, CDR2 SASEGT. V dropped 5 bases and J dropped 4; count of bases not matched to a gene: 12. CDR3 size: 17 residues. Here the CDR3 DNA reads TGTGCCAGCAGTCCCCAGCTGCCGGGACAGGGATACAATGAGCAGTTCTTC. Translating it yields CASSPQLPGQGYNEQFF.

This clonotype was counted a few times. The chain joins TRBV5-1 to TRBJ2-6, with D unclear. Germline V CDR1 and CDR2: SGHRS, YFSETQ. CDR3 size: 16 residues. Trimming removed 0 bases at V and 0 bases at J, with 7 bases between. CDR3 nucleotide sequence: TGCGCCAGCAGCTTGGAGGCGTACTCTGGGGCCAACGTCCTGACTTTC. Residues: CASSLEAYSGANVLTF.